This T cell receptor (beta chain) stems from a study of blood T cell repertoires in COVID-19. The wider study: The samples span acute and convalescent COVID-19 from the United States, Italy and Spain. The analysed material was cDNA or gDNA that came from T cells, B-cell-depleted T cells, or PBMCs.

Per the study methods: Estimated nucleated cell counts came from reference gene primer amplification. Clones were read by immunoSEQ multiplex PCR, and TCRdb kept only the in-frame ones, dropping some. From that table come the V and J calls and clone size; the DNA was used to work out D and trimming. The table has around 100,000 clones, about nine tenths seen once. The V gene lost 0 bases and the J gene lost 1 base, with 18 bases spanning the gap. There are 18 residues in the CDR3. The germline gives CDR1 MGHRA, CDR2 YSYEKL. V usage is TRBV4-1 and J usage is TRBJ1-2; D possibly corresponds to TRBD1 (6 bases). Sequencing input: peripheral blood. This TCR was sampled from a woman aged 80 or older with acute or convalescent COVID-19. CDR3 protein: CASSQDYQGRYFNYGYTF. Written as DNA, the CDR3 is TGCGCCAGCAGCCAAGATTACCAGGGGAGATACTTTAACTATGGCTACACCTTC.